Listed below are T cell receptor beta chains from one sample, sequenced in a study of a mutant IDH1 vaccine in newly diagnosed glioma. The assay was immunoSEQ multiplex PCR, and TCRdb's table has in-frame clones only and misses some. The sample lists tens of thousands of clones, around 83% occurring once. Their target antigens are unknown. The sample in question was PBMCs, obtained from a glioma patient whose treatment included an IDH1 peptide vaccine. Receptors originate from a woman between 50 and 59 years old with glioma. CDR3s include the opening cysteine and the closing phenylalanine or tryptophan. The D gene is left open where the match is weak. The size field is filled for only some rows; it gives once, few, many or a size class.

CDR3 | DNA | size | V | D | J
CSVEVPGGLEQYF | TGCAGCGTTGAAGTCCCTGGGGGCCTCGAGCAGTACTTC | . | TRBV29-1 | . | TRBJ2-7
CASSEPPGQGQYGYTF | TGTGCCAGCAGCGAACCCCCCGGACAGGGCCAATATGGCTACACCTTC | . | TRBV2 | TRBD1 | TRBJ1-2
CASSEGTAGQETQYF | TGCGCCAGCAGTGAGGGGACAGCCGGCCAAGAGACCCAGTACTTC | . | TRBV10-1 | TRBD1 | TRBJ2-5
CASRPGRSPYNEQFF | TGTGCCAGCAGGCCGGGCCGTAGCCCCTACAATGAGCAGTTCTTC | . | TRBV5-4 | . | TRBJ2-1
CASSRTGFEEKLFF | TGTGCCAGCAGCAGGACAGGGTTTGAAGAAAAACTGTTTTTT | . | TRBV5-8 | TRBD1 | TRBJ1-4
CASSPAHKPAVNYGYTF | TGCGCCAGCAGCCCCGCCCACAAACCCGCGGTTAACTATGGCTACACCTTC | . | TRBV4-1 | . | TRBJ1-2
CASSDGQSTEAFF | TGCGCCAGCAGTGACGGACAGTCCACTGAAGCTTTCTTT | . | TRBV10-1 | . | TRBJ1-1
CASSEGLEKLFF | TGTGCCAGCTCTGAGGGTCTTGAAAAACTGTTTTTT | . | TRBV6-6 | . | TRBJ1-4
CASSPGTPRETQYF | TGCGCCAGCAGCCCTGGGACACCGCGTGAGACCCAGTACTTC | . | TRBV5-1 | . | TRBJ2-5
CASSLGHNQPQHF | TGTGCCAGCAGCTTAGGGCACAATCAGCCCCAGCATTTT | . | TRBV13 | . | TRBJ1-5
CASSLSVEVNNEQFF | TGTGCCAGCAGTTTGTCCGTGGAAGTCAACAATGAGCAGTTCTTC | few | TRBV28 | . | TRBJ2-1
CASSFWGTEAFF | TGTGCCAGCAGTTTCTGGGGGACTGAAGCTTTCTTT | . | TRBV27 | . | TRBJ1-1
CASAVIGGSDSPLHF | TGTGCCAGCGCCGTTATCGGGGGAAGCGATTCACCCCTCCACTTT | once | TRBV6-1 | . | TRBJ1-6
CASSRDPNTGELFF | TGTGCCAGCAGCCGCGACCCGAACACCGGGGAGCTGTTTTTT | . | TRBV7-2 | . | TRBJ2-2
CASGLVLDHGYEQYF | TGTGCTAGTGGTTTGGTACTCGATCACGGGTACGAGCAGTACTTC | . | TRBV12-5 | . | TRBJ2-7
CASSLWADGGRNEQFF | TGTGCCAGCAGTTTATGGGCGGATGGCGGGAGAAATGAGCAGTTCTTC | . | TRBV28 | TRBD2 | TRBJ2-1
CASSHEGKSYGYTF | TGCGCCAGCAGCCATGAGGGGAAGAGCTATGGCTACACCTTC | once | TRBV4-1 | . | TRBJ1-2
CASGSILAGGPGTQYF | TGTGCTAGTGGTTCGATACTAGCGGGAGGTCCAGGGACGCAGTATTTT | once | TRBV12-5 | TRBD2 | TRBJ2-3
CASSGTSGEYNEQFF | TGTGCCAGCAGCGGGACTAGCGGTGAATACAATGAGCAGTTCTTC | . | TRBV27 | TRBD2 | TRBJ2-1
CASRSEGDTQYF | TGTGCCAGCAGGTCGGAGGGAGATACGCAGTATTTT | . | TRBV2 | . | TRBJ2-3